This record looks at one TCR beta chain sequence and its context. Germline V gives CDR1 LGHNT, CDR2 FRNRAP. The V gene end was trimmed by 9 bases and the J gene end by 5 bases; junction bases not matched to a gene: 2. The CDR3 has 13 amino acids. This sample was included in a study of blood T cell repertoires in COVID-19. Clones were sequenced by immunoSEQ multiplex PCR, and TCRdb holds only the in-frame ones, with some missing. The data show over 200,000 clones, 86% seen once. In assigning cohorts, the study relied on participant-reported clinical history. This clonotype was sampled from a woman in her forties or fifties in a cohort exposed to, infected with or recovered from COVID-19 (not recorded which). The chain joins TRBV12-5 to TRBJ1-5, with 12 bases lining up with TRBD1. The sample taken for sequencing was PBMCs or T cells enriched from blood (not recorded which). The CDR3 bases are TGTGCTAGCGGGACAGGGGGCGATCAGCCCCAGCATTTT. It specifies CASGTGGDQPQHF.